A selection of T cell receptor beta chains follows, all from one sample in a study of beta chain features in type 1 diabetes. Clones were read by immunoSEQ multiplex PCR, and TCRdb kept only the in-frame ones, dropping some. The sample holds around 250,000 clones; around 68% are singletons and the top ten take about 0.051%. Sequenced material: naive CD4+ T cells from blood. The receptor set was obtained from a man under 40 in good health. The CDR3 runs from the conserved cysteine through the conserved F or W. The order of the fields is J gene, V gene, clone size, D gene, CDR3 DNA, CDR3 protein. The D gene is left open where the match is weak. Not all rows give a size; the values are once, few, many and, for expanded clones, a class.

J gene: TRBJ2-1
V gene: TRBV7-9
clone size: NA
D gene: NA
CDR3 DNA: TGTGCCAGCAGCTTGGGGCCATTGTTGGACAATGAGCAGTTCTTC
CDR3 protein: CASSLGPLLDNEQFF

J gene: TRBJ1-2
V gene: TRBV11-2
clone size: NA
D gene: NA
CDR3 DNA: TGTGCCAGCAGCAGAATCGGGACCCCGAGTGGCTACACCTTC
CDR3 protein: CASSRIGTPSGYTF

J gene: TRBJ2-5
V gene: TRBV7-2
clone size: NA
D gene: NA
CDR3 DNA: TGTGCCAGCAGCTTAGATGGGGGGTCTGGGGAGACCCAGTACTTC
CDR3 protein: CASSLDGGSGETQYF

J gene: TRBJ2-5
V gene: TRBV18
clone size: NA
D gene: NA
CDR3 DNA: TGTGCCAGCTCACCAAGCCAAGAGACCCAGTACTTC
CDR3 protein: CASSPSQETQYF

J gene: TRBJ2-5
V gene: TRBV5-6
clone size: NA
D gene: NA
CDR3 DNA: TGTGCCAGCAGCTTGGGACACCTACAAGAGACCCAGTACTTC
CDR3 protein: CASSLGHLQETQYF

J gene: TRBJ2-7
V gene: TRBV29-1
clone size: few
D gene: NA
CDR3 DNA: TGCAGCGTTGGGGCTAGCCACTACGAGCAGTACTTC
CDR3 protein: CSVGASHYEQYF

J gene: TRBJ1-5
V gene: TRBV29-1
clone size: NA
D gene: NA
CDR3 DNA: TGCAGCGCCAGTACAGGTTCTAGCAATCAGCCCCAGCATTTT
CDR3 protein: CSASTGSSNQPQHF

J gene: TRBJ1-5
V gene: TRBV5-1
clone size: NA
D gene: TRBD1
CDR3 DNA: TGCGCCAGCAGCTCGGATCGGGACAGCATCCCTGATCAGCCCCAGCATTTT
CDR3 protein: CASSSDRDSIPDQPQHF

J gene: TRBJ2-2
V gene: TRBV18
clone size: NA
D gene: NA
CDR3 DNA: TGTGCCAGCTCACCGGGACAGAACACCGGGGAGCTGTTTTTT
CDR3 protein: CASSPGQNTGELFF

J gene: TRBJ2-1
V gene: TRBV25-1
clone size: once
D gene: NA
CDR3 DNA: TGTGCCAGCGGGGGCCACCTCGGGACTGGAGACAATGAGCAGTTCTTC
CDR3 protein: CASGGHLGTGDNEQFF

J gene: TRBJ2-1
V gene: TRBV14
clone size: few
D gene: NA
CDR3 DNA: TGTGCCAGCAGCAAGGGTTCCGCCTACAATGAGCAGTTCTTC
CDR3 protein: CASSKGSAYNEQFF

J gene: TRBJ2-7
V gene: TRBV29-1
clone size: NA
D gene: NA
CDR3 DNA: TGCAGCGTTGCCCCCTACCCCACCTACGAGCAGTACTTC
CDR3 protein: CSVAPYPTYEQYF

J gene: TRBJ2-7
V gene: TRBV29-1
clone size: NA
D gene: TRBD1
CDR3 DNA: TGCAGCGCGCAACGGGACAGATCCTACGAGCAGTACTTC
CDR3 protein: CSAQRDRSYEQYF

J gene: TRBJ2-2
V gene: TRBV20-1
clone size: NA
D gene: NA
CDR3 DNA: TGCAGTGCTAGTAGAGTCGGGGAGCTGTTTTTT
CDR3 protein: CSASRVGELFF

J gene: TRBJ1-1
V gene: TRBV20-1
clone size: NA
D gene: NA
CDR3 DNA: TGCAGTGCCGTCCCCGGGAGAGAGGCTTTCTTT
CDR3 protein: CSAVPGREAFF

J gene: TRBJ1-1
V gene: TRBV29-1
clone size: NA
D gene: NA
CDR3 DNA: TGCAGCGTTGCACCGGGACTAAGGCGGACTGAAGCTTTCTTT
CDR3 protein: CSVAPGLRRTEAFF

J gene: TRBJ2-3
V gene: TRBV29-1
clone size: few
D gene: TRBD1
CDR3 DNA: TGCAGCGTGGGTCAGGGGGCCGATACGCAGTATTTT
CDR3 protein: CSVGQGADTQYF

J gene: TRBJ2-1
V gene: TRBV5-6
clone size: few
D gene: TRBD2
CDR3 DNA: TGTGCCAGCAGCCCCGGGACTAGCGTCTACAATGAGCAGTTCTTC
CDR3 protein: CASSPGTSVYNEQFF

J gene: TRBJ2-1
V gene: TRBV4-1
clone size: few
D gene: TRBD1
CDR3 DNA: TGCGCCAGCAGCCAACCCGGGACAGGGGACCATGAGCAGTTCTTC
CDR3 protein: CASSQPGTGDHEQFF

J gene: TRBJ1-2
V gene: TRBV29-1
clone size: NA
D gene: NA
CDR3 DNA: TGCAGCGCTGCCCGCGGGGCTGGAGGCTACACCTTC
CDR3 protein: CSAARGAGGYTF

J gene: TRBJ1-4
V gene: TRBV19
clone size: NA
D gene: NA
CDR3 DNA: TGTGCCAGTAGTCTCCCAGTCCCGGGGCATGAAAAACTGTTTTTT
CDR3 protein: CASSLPVPGHEKLFF

J gene: TRBJ1-2
V gene: TRBV29-1
clone size: NA
D gene: NA
CDR3 DNA: TGCAGCGTAACCGGGACGGCTAACTATGGCTACACCTTC
CDR3 protein: CSVTGTANYGYTF

J gene: TRBJ1-2
V gene: TRBV30
clone size: NA
D gene: TRBD1
CDR3 DNA: TGTGCCTGGAGTGTTGGGGACAGCTATGGCTACACCTTC
CDR3 protein: CAWSVGDSYGYTF

J gene: TRBJ2-1
V gene: TRBV5-6
clone size: NA
D gene: TRBD1
CDR3 DNA: TGTGCCAGCAGCTGGGGAGGGACAGGGCGCTACAATGAGCAGTTCTTC
CDR3 protein: CASSWGGTGRYNEQFF

J gene: TRBJ2-5
V gene: TRBV5-6
clone size: once
D gene: TRBD2
CDR3 DNA: TGTGCCAGCAGCTACCCCACAACTAGCGGGAGGGAGACCCAGTACTTC
CDR3 protein: CASSYPTTSGRETQYF

J gene: TRBJ2-7
V gene: TRBV19
clone size: NA
D gene: NA
CDR3 DNA: TGTGCCAGTAGTATACAGGGGACCACCTACGAGCAGTACTTC
CDR3 protein: CASSIQGTTYEQYF

J gene: TRBJ2-2
V gene: TRBV6-5
clone size: NA
D gene: NA
CDR3 DNA: TGTGCCAGCAGTTACCGGGAGTGGAACACCGGGGAGCTGTTTTTT
CDR3 protein: CASSYREWNTGELFF

J gene: TRBJ2-4
V gene: TRBV27
clone size: NA
D gene: NA
CDR3 DNA: TGTGCCAGCAGTTTAGAAGGGGTACCAGAAAACATTCAGTACTTC
CDR3 protein: CASSLEGVPENIQYF

J gene: TRBJ1-2
V gene: TRBV29-1
clone size: NA
D gene: NA
CDR3 DNA: TGCAGCGTTGGAGGGAACGATGGCTACACCTTC
CDR3 protein: CSVGGNDGYTF

J gene: TRBJ1-2
V gene: TRBV29-1
clone size: NA
D gene: NA
CDR3 DNA: TGCAGCGTTGTGGGGATATATGGCTACACCTTC
CDR3 protein: CSVVGIYGYTF

J gene: TRBJ2-1
V gene: TRBV5-1
clone size: NA
D gene: NA
CDR3 DNA: TGCGCCAGCAGCTTGGGGGAGGTGAATGAGCAGTTCTTC
CDR3 protein: CASSLGEVNEQFF

J gene: TRBJ2-1
V gene: TRBV4-3
clone size: NA
D gene: NA
CDR3 DNA: TGCGCCAGCAGCCAAGATCAAGGGCTTGCACAGTTCTTC
CDR3 protein: CASSQDQGLAQFF

J gene: TRBJ2-5
V gene: TRBV19
clone size: NA
D gene: NA
CDR3 DNA: TGTGCCAGTAGTCTCGGGTCAGGGAGAGAGACCCAGTACTTC
CDR3 protein: CASSLGSGRETQYF

J gene: TRBJ2-3
V gene: TRBV29-1
clone size: NA
D gene: NA
CDR3 DNA: TGCAGCGTTCGCCCTCTCTTACTCACAGATACGCAGTATTTT
CDR3 protein: CSVRPLLLTDTQYF

J gene: TRBJ2-2
V gene: TRBV30
clone size: few
D gene: TRBD2
CDR3 DNA: TGTGCCTGGAGTGTAGCGGGGGCGAACACCGGGGAGCTGTTTTTT
CDR3 protein: CAWSVAGANTGELFF

J gene: TRBJ2-3
V gene: TRBV5-1
clone size: NA
D gene: NA
CDR3 DNA: TGCGCCAGCAGCTACAGCGGCGGCACAGATACGCAGTATTTT
CDR3 protein: CASSYSGGTDTQYF

J gene: TRBJ2-5
V gene: TRBV7-2
clone size: NA
D gene: NA
CDR3 DNA: TGTGCCAGCAGCCCCGGGCCCGGAGAGACCCAGTACTTC
CDR3 protein: CASSPGPGETQYF

J gene: TRBJ2-3
V gene: TRBV9
clone size: NA
D gene: NA
CDR3 DNA: TGTGCCAGCAGCCCATCACTCCGGGGCGGGGCGGCAGATACGCAGTATTTT
CDR3 protein: CASSPSLRGGAADTQYF

J gene: TRBJ2-3
V gene: TRBV29-1
clone size: NA
D gene: NA
CDR3 DNA: TGCAGCGCAGCGCCTCAGGGGGGAGGCACAGATACGCAGTATTTT
CDR3 protein: CSAAPQGGGTDTQYF

J gene: TRBJ1-2
V gene: TRBV30
clone size: NA
D gene: NA
CDR3 DNA: TGTGCCTGGAACAAGGCAACAGCCCACCCTCCTAACTATGGCTACACCTTC
CDR3 protein: CAWNKATAHPPNYGYTF

J gene: TRBJ1-1
V gene: TRBV10-3
clone size: NA
D gene: NA
CDR3 DNA: TGTGCCATCAGTGAGAAGTCAGGGGATATGAACACTGAAGCTTTCTTT
CDR3 protein: CAISEKSGDMNTEAFF

J gene: TRBJ2-5
V gene: TRBV29-1
clone size: NA
D gene: TRBD2
CDR3 DNA: TGCAGCGTCGCGGCCTCCTCGGGAGGGCCTGGGACCCAGTACTTC
CDR3 protein: CSVAASSGGPGTQYF

J gene: TRBJ2-3
V gene: TRBV7-9
clone size: NA
D gene: TRBD2
CDR3 DNA: TGTGCCAGCAGCTTACCTAGCGGGGGCACAGATACGCAGTATTTT
CDR3 protein: CASSLPSGGTDTQYF

J gene: TRBJ2-3
V gene: TRBV29-1
clone size: NA
D gene: NA
CDR3 DNA: TGCAGCGTATCTGACACCGGGACGTATTTT
CDR3 protein: CSVSDTGTYF

J gene: TRBJ2-5
V gene: TRBV5-6
clone size: NA
D gene: NA
CDR3 DNA: TGTGCCAGCCGGGTGACGGGGGCCACGGGGACCCAGTACTTC
CDR3 protein: CASRVTGATGTQYF

J gene: TRBJ1-2
V gene: TRBV30
clone size: NA
D gene: NA
CDR3 DNA: TGTGCCTGGAGCGAAGAAGACTATGGCTACACCTTC
CDR3 protein: CAWSEEDYGYTF

J gene: TRBJ2-3
V gene: TRBV30
clone size: NA
D gene: NA
CDR3 DNA: TGTGCCTGGAGTCTCTCAAAGGGGGGAACTAGCACAGATACGCAGTATTTT
CDR3 protein: CAWSLSKGGTSTDTQYF

J gene: TRBJ2-5
V gene: TRBV6-1
clone size: few
D gene: TRBD1
CDR3 DNA: TGTGCCAGCATTCGGCACAGGGGAGTTCAGACCCAGTACTTC
CDR3 protein: CASIRHRGVQTQYF

J gene: TRBJ2-2
V gene: TRBV9
clone size: NA
D gene: NA
CDR3 DNA: TGTGCCAGCAGCGTAGCTTTGGCAGGGACCGGGGAGCTGTTTTTT
CDR3 protein: CASSVALAGTGELFF

J gene: TRBJ2-7
V gene: TRBV7-2
clone size: NA
D gene: TRBD1
CDR3 DNA: TGTGCCAGCAGCCTTGACAGGGGACTCTCCTACGAGCAGTACTTC
CDR3 protein: CASSLDRGLSYEQYF

J gene: TRBJ2-7
V gene: TRBV29-1
clone size: NA
D gene: NA
CDR3 DNA: TGCAGCGTTAGTCTGTACTCCTCCTACGAGCAGTACTTC
CDR3 protein: CSVSLYSSYEQYF

J gene: TRBJ1-1
V gene: TRBV29-1
clone size: NA
D gene: NA
CDR3 DNA: TGCAGCGTGCGGACCCAGACAGTAACCGAAGCTTTCTTT
CDR3 protein: CSVRTQTVTEAFF

J gene: TRBJ1-1
V gene: TRBV18
clone size: few
D gene: NA
CDR3 DNA: TGTGCCAGCTCACCAGGAAACACTGAAGCTTTCTTT
CDR3 protein: CASSPGNTEAFF

J gene: TRBJ2-1
V gene: TRBV6-5
clone size: few
D gene: NA
CDR3 DNA: TGTGCCAGCAGTACCCCCACACTGGCGGGGGAGCAGTTCTTC
CDR3 protein: CASSTPTLAGEQFF